Following are 32 T cell receptor beta chains from one sample sequenced in a study of technical replicates of blood from a handful of donors. The repertoire was sequenced with immunoSEQ multiplex PCR; TCRdb's copy has only in-frame clones and lacks some. The data hold about 88,000 clones, with approximately 94% observed a single time. Specimen: T cells isolated from PBMCs. The source of these receptors is a human donor in good health.

The V and J genes are TRBV7-9 and TRBJ2-1; 14 nucleotides agree with TRBD2. The germline CDR1 and CDR2 sequences are SEHNR and FQNEAQ (reference sequence). V lost 5 bases and J lost 5; bases outside the gene matches: 5. The CDR3 runs 16 residues. CDR3 in DNA: TGTGCCAGCAGCCGGGGACTAGCGGGGGCCAACAATGAGCAGTTCTTC. It codes for CASSRGLAGANNEQFF.

This clone has only one observation. This rearrangement joins TRBV5-1 to TRBJ2-3; 10 positions match TRBD2. Germline CDR1 is SGHRS and CDR2 is YFSETQ. V shed 0 bases, J shed 11 bases, and the junction held 0 bases outside the gene matches. This CDR3 spans 12 amino acids. CDR3 DNA: TGCGCCAGCAGCTTGGGACTAGCGGGGCAGTATTTT. Protein: CASSLGLAGQYF.

The chain recombines TRBV9 with TRBJ1-1, with D unclear. The ends were cut back, 3 bases at V and 5 bases at J, with 14 bases in the middle. The CDR3 length is 14 residues. Germline assignment: CDR1 SGDLS and CDR2 YYNGEE. CDR3 bases: TGTGCCAGCAGCGCGAGCCGGACGGGGACTGAAGCTTTCTTT. Translation: CASSASRTGTEAFF.

This chain joins TRBV7-8 and TRBJ2-5; a weak D match, TRBD2 (6 bases). With 3 bases removed from V and 5 bases from J, the gap between germline ends came to 19 bases. The CDR3 sequence is 16 residues long. Germline lookup yields CDR1 SGHVS and CDR2 FQNEAQ. CDR3 nucleotide sequence: TGTGCCAGCAGCTTTTCGCTTTCTAGCGCTCGGGAGACCCAGTACTTC. It encodes CASSFSLSSARETQYF.

The genes are TRBV19 and TRBJ1-2; TRBD1 agrees at 7 bases. This CDR3 has 13 residues. V trimming: 2 bases; J trimming: 12 bases; junction bases outside the gene matches: 9. CDR1 LNHDA and CDR2 SQIVND come from the germline V gene (reference sequence). CDR3 bases: TGTGCCAGTAGTATACAGGACAGGAAGACCCACACCTTC. It specifies CASSIQDRKTHTF.

This chain links TRBV18 with TRBJ1-1, with D tentatively TRBD1 (6 bases). Germline V CDR1 and CDR2: KGHSH, LQKENI. Trimming left V 0 bases short and J 1 base short, with 12 bases between. The CDR3 sequence is 16 residues long. CDR3 coding DNA: TGTGCCAGCTCACCACCAGTGGGACACCAGAACACTGAAGCTTTCTTT. Translation gives CASSPPVGHQNTEAFF.

The chain couples TRBV12-5 to TRBJ2-1, with D unclear. V lost 5 bases and J 0 bases, leaving 5 bases between the germline ends. Germline V gene lookup returns CDR1 LGHNT and CDR2 FRNRAP. This CDR3 region has 13 residues. The CDR3 DNA follows: TGTGCTAGTGGTCACAGCTCCTACAATGAGCAGTTCTTC. The encoded protein is CASGHSSYNEQFF.

The chain joins TRBV13 to TRBJ1-3; D uncertain. V was clipped by 1 base and J by 0 bases, with 10 bases between them. CDR3 length: 16 residues. The germline V gene encodes CDR1 PRHDT and CDR2 FYEKMQ (reference sequence). CDR3 protein: CASSLEGGHSGNTIYF. CDR3 nucleotide sequence: TGTGCCAGCAGCTTAGAAGGCGGCCACTCTGGAAACACCATATATTTT.

In DNA, the CDR3 is TGTGCCAGCAGCTCAATCTTGCGGACTAGCGAAAGCACAGATACGCAGTATTTT. Its translation: CASSSILRTSESTDTQYF. The V call is TRBV7-9, the J call TRBJ2-3; 9 positions match TRBD2. This CDR3 comprises 18 residues. After removal of 4 bases from V and 0 bases from J, the junction contained 11 bases not matched to a gene. The germline gives CDR1 SEHNR, CDR2 FQNEAQ (reference sequence).

J is TRBJ2-1 and V is TRBV28; 10 nucleotides match TRBD2. This CDR3 comprises 15 residues. Germline CDR1 and CDR2: MDHEN and SYDVKM. V lost 4 bases to trimming and J lost 10 bases; unmatched junction nucleotides: 10. This chain's CDR3 is CASSSLLAGGEEQFF. CDR3 bases: TGTGCCAGCAGTTCACTGTTAGCGGGAGGCGAAGAGCAGTTCTTC.

The V call is TRBV11-2, the J call TRBJ1-6, with D perhaps TRBD1 (6 bases). Germline V CDR1 and CDR2: SGHAT, FQNNGV. CDR3 length: 17 residues. Trimming took off 5 bases at V and 0 bases at J, with 14 bases between the two ends. The CDR3 protein is CASSAGAASSYNSPLHF. The CDR3, as DNA: TGTGCCAGCAGCGCGGGGGCAGCGAGCTCCTATAATTCACCCCTCCACTTT.

The chain recombines TRBV29-1 with TRBJ2-1, with 8 bases lining up with TRBD2. The CDR3 loop spans 13 amino acids. Germline assignment: CDR1 SQVTM and CDR2 ANQGSEA. Unmatched junction bases numbered 10, after V lost 5 bases and J lost 10 bases. In DNA, the CDR3 is TGCAGCGTTCCGATCTCCCGCGGGGGGGAGCAGTTCTTC. The encoded protein is CSVPISRGGEQFF.

This clone was observed once. The rearrangement links TRBV27 to TRBJ2-7, with D unresolved. This CDR3 contains 15 residues. V dropped 2 bases and J dropped 2 bases, with 13 bases sitting between them. Germline values: CDR1 MNHEY, CDR2 SMNVEV (reference sequence). CDR3 coding DNA: TGTGCCAGCAGTTTAGATGAGACACCAACCTACGAGCAGTACTTC. Its translation is CASSLDETPTYEQYF.

The CDR3 region has the DNA TGTGCCCCCTTGTTATGTACGCAGTATTTT. Amino acid sequence: CAPLLCTQYF. V and J are TRBV21-1 and TRBJ2-3; whether TRBD2, the table's D call, matches the DNA was not checked. TRBV21-1 counts as a pseudogene. The CDR3 totals 10 residues.

The chain uses TRBV2 and TRBJ1-1; D not resolved. The germline V gene encodes CDR1 SNHLY and CDR2 FYNNEI. The CDR3 loop spans 14 amino acids. V dropped 6 bases and J dropped 0 bases, with 11 bases sitting between them. CDR3 region: CASSPEIMNTEAFF. CDR3 coding DNA: TGTGCCAGCAGCCCGGAGATTATGAACACTGAAGCTTTCTTT.

The gene calls are TRBV30 and TRBJ2-2; tentative D call: TRBD2 (5 bases). This CDR3 region has 13 residues. V was clipped by 2 bases and J by 4 bases, with 8 bases between them. Germline V gene data show CDR1 as GTSNPN and CDR2 as SVGIG (reference sequence). The CDR3 sequence is CAWSREFTGELFF. CDR3 sequence (DNA): TGTGCCTGGAGTAGGGAGTTCACCGGGGAGCTGTTTTTT. The variable domain in full, with the rest retrieved from reference TRBV30 and TRBJ2-2, is SQTIHQWPATLVQPVGSPLSLECTVEGTSNPNLYWYRQAAGRGLQLLFYSVGIGQISSEVPQNLSASRPQDRQFILSSKKLLLSDSGFYLCAWSREFTGELFFGEGSRLTVL.

The chain carries TRBV4-1 and TRBJ2-3; TRBD2 matches at 8 bases. Germline CDR1 reads MGHRA; CDR2 reads YSYEKL. The V and J ends lost 5 bases and 6 bases, in that order; junction bases with no gene match: 7. CDR3 length: 14 amino acids. CDR3 in amino acids: CASSSLAGGDTQYF. The CDR3 nucleotides are TGCGCCAGCAGCAGCCTAGCGGGTGGCGATACGCAGTATTTT.

This clone is a singleton in its sample. The chain joins TRBV5-6 to TRBJ2-5; TRBD1 is a possible D gene (8 bases). V gave up 5 bases and J gave up 2 bases, with 16 bases separating them. Germline V gene lookup returns CDR1 SGHDT and CDR2 YYEEEE. This CDR3 region has 15 residues. CDR3 loop: CASRPTGGGQETQYF. The CDR3 nucleotides are TGTGCCAGCAGGCCTACAGGGGGAGGGCAAGAGACCCAGTACTTC.

V gene TRBV28 combines with J gene TRBJ1-1, with TRBD1 identical over 7 bases. The CDR3 is 15 amino acids. Germline-derived CDR1 and CDR2 are MDHEN and SYDVKM. Trimming removed 7 bases from V and 5 bases from J; junction bases left unmatched: 13. CDR3 coding DNA: TGTGCCAGCATCCGGGAGGGGGCGGGGAGGACTGAAGCTTTCTTT. This sequence encodes CASIREGAGRTEAFF. The whole variable domain, remainder taken from reference TRBV28 and TRBJ1-1, is DVKVTQSSRYLVKRTGEKVFLECVQDMDHENMFWYRQDPGLGLRLIYFSYDVKMKEKGDIPEGYSVSREKKERFSLILESASTNQTSMYLCASIREGAGRTEAFFGQGTRLTVV.

This chain joins TRBV5-1 and TRBJ2-1; tentative D call: TRBD1 (5 bases). Trimming stripped 0 bases from V and 2 bases from J, with 12 bases between. CDR3 length equals 16 residues. Germline lookup yields CDR1 SGHRS and CDR2 YFSETQ. CDR3 sequence reads: CASSLATGAAYNEQFF. Here the CDR3 DNA reads TGCGCCAGCAGCTTGGCCACTGGGGCCGCCTACAATGAGCAGTTCTTC.

The chain has TRBV6-5 and TRBJ1-1; 7 nucleotides line up with TRBD1. After removal of 7 bases from V and 1 base from J, the junction contained 3 bases not matched to a gene. This CDR3 comprises 13 residues. Germline assignment: CDR1 MNHEY and CDR2 SVGAGI. CDR3 loop: CASTGQANTEAFF. CDR3 DNA sequence: TGTGCCAGCACCGGACAGGCGAACACTGAAGCTTTCTTT.

The rearrangement joins TRBV10-1 to TRBJ2-1, with a possible D match to TRBD1 (5 bases). V gave up 0 bases and J gave up 3 bases, with 12 bases separating them. The CDR3 consists of 16 residues. CDR1 WNHNN and CDR2 SYGVQD come from the germline V gene (reference sequence). The DNA for the CDR3 is TGCGCCAGCAGTGAGTCGGCAGGGAATCTCTACAATGAGCAGTTCTTC. It is translated as CASSESAGNLYNEQFF.

The J gene is TRBJ1-3, the V gene TRBV13; TRBD1 is a possible D gene (6 bases). Trimming cost V 3 bases and J 0 bases, with 12 bases left between them. The CDR3 covers 16 residues. The germline V gene has CDR1 PRHDT and CDR2 FYEKMQ (reference sequence). The CDR3 reads CASSLDRYLSGNTIYF. CDR3 coding DNA: TGTGCCAGCAGCTTGGACAGATACCTCTCTGGAAACACCATATATTTT.

V is TRBV7-6 and J is TRBJ1-2; D is ambiguous. The CDR3 has 12 amino acids. V was shortened by 1 base and J by 6 bases, with 6 bases between the two germline ends. The germline CDR1 and CDR2 sequences are SGHVS and FNYEAQ. CDR3 protein: CASSLVVDGYTF. The CDR3 DNA reads as TGTGCCAGCAGCTTAGTAGTGGATGGCTACACCTTC.

The chain joins TRBV9 to TRBJ2-3, with D maybe TRBD1 (5 bases). The CDR3 sequence is 14 residues long. Trimming stripped 2 bases from V and 0 bases from J, with 7 bases between. Germline V gene sequence: CDR1 SGDLS, CDR2 YYNGEE. CDR3 residues: CASSVQGSTDTQYF. The CDR3 nucleotides are TGTGCCAGCAGCGTCCAGGGTAGCACAGATACGCAGTATTTT.

The chain recombines TRBV2 with TRBJ2-2; the match to TRBD2 covers 11 bases. CDR3 length: 14 amino acids. CDR1 SNHLY and CDR2 FYNNEI come from the germline V gene. V trimming: 7 bases; J trimming: 11 bases; junction bases outside the gene matches: 9. In nucleotides, the CDR3 is TGTGCCAGCACCGCCCCACTAGCGGGAGTAGAGCTGTTTTTT. The encoded protein is CASTAPLAGVELFF.

The CDR3 is CASSPQAGYTGELFF. The CDR3 region has the DNA TGTGCCAGCAGCCCCCAGGCAGGGTATACCGGGGAGCTGTTTTTT. The chain recombines TRBV14 with TRBJ2-2; TRBD1 is a possible D gene (5 bases). Looked up from germline, CDR1 is SGHDN and CDR2 is FVKESK. The CDR3 spans 15 residues. The V end was cut by 4 bases, the J end by 5 bases, with 14 bases between.

This clone has just one count. This chain joins TRBV10-2 and TRBJ2-5, with D perhaps matching TRBD1 (6 bases). The germline V gene encodes CDR1 WSHSY and CDR2 SAAADI. The CDR3 has 14 residues. V lost 8 bases, J lost 1 base, and 14 bases lay in between. Here the CDR3 DNA reads TGCGCCAGCGAACCTAGGGACATCCAAGAGACCCAGTACTTC. Translation: CASEPRDIQETQYF.

The V and J genes are TRBV12-1 and TRBJ2-7; the D call in the table, TRBD1, was not verified against the DNA. TRBV12-1 is labeled a pseudogene. The CDR3 sequence is 14 residues long. The CDR3 DNA reads as TGTGCCAGCAGCCCATCGAGACAACGATTGCTCTGGTACTTC. Amino acids: CASSPSRQRLLWYF.

J is TRBJ1-4 and V is TRBV9; 9 nucleotides match TRBD1. Germline CDR1 and CDR2: SGDLS and YYNGEE. V was pared by 4 bases and J by 6 bases, with 4 bases of the junction left unmatched. The CDR3 length is 14 residues. In nucleotides, the CDR3 is TGTGCCAGCAGCCCGGGACAGGGTCATGAAAAACTGTTTTTT. Its translation: CASSPGQGHEKLFF. Supplemented by reference TRBV9 and TRBJ1-4, the full variable domain reads DSGVTQTPKHLITATGQRVTLRCSPRSGDLSVYWYQQSLDQGLQFLIQYYNGEERAKGNILERFSAQQFPDLHSELNLSSLELGDSALYFCASSPGQGHEKLFFGSGTQLSVL.

This rearrangement joins TRBV6-5 to TRBJ2-5; 10 nucleotides match TRBD1. The junction had 4 bases not matched to a gene; V was cut back by 2 bases and J by 7 bases. The CDR3 is 14 residues long. CDR1 and CDR2 (germline): MNHEY, SVGAGI. CDR3 sequence: CASSYERDRGTQYF. As DNA, the CDR3 is TGTGCCAGCAGTTACGAGAGGGACAGGGGGACCCAGTACTTC.

In DNA, the CDR3 is TGTGCCAGCAGATCGACAGAATGGGGCAATCAGCCCCAGCATTTT. This gives the protein CASRSTEWGNQPQHF. This chain links TRBV6-5 with TRBJ1-5; the D gene is possibly TRBD1 (5 bases). This CDR3 spans 15 amino acids. V was shortened by 6 bases and J by 2 bases, with 14 bases between the two germline ends. Per germline, CDR1 MNHEY and CDR2 SVGAGI.